The text below deals with one T cell receptor (beta chain). The antigen remains undetermined. The data originate from a study of siplizumab effects on memory and regulatory T cells. The data were produced by immunoSEQ multiplex PCR, yet TCRdb's version contains in-frame clones alone and is incomplete. Among around 100,000 clones, 90% to 95% were seen once, and the ten largest hold approximately 0.61%. In germline, CDR1 is LNHDA, CDR2 SQIVND (reference sequence). Deletions cut 5 bases from V and 3 bases from J, with 16 bases between. CDR3 length: 15 residues. Study-wide results and caveats: Both greater diversity than memory cells and a major contribution to the alloresponse seemed to characterize naive T cells. Suppression by proliferating Tregs derived from siplizumab cultures was not verified.

V gene TRBV19 combines with J gene TRBJ1-2; D unresolved. The sequence was collected from a human donor in good health. Sequences were obtained from Tregs sorted from blood. CDR3 residues: CASSSIYRADYGYTF. CDR3 nucleotide sequence: TGTGCCAGTAGTTCTATTTATCGCGCGGACTATGGCTACACCTTC.